The TCR beta chain described here comes from a study of shared clonotypes between healthy human individuals. The V gene's germline CDR1 is SGDLS and CDR2 YYNGEE. The trim removed 7 bases at V and 0 bases at J, leaving 14 bases unmatched. The CDR3 spans 19 residues. Notes on this clone: Its antigen is still unknown.

Profiling relied on immunoSEQ multiplex PCR, and the TCRdb table lists in-frame clones only, not all of them. The sample gives 1,500,000 or so clones, 98% of which show up once; roughly 0.35% is in the top ten. General study findings and limits: Specimens sampled were limited to blood, with tissue repertoires likely differing.

This TCR derives from a man aged 25-45 years in good health. V usage is TRBV9 and J usage is TRBJ2-3, with 13 bases lining up with TRBD2. The sequenced material came from naive CD4+ T cells sorted from blood. Subset defined: CD45RA+ positively selected. For the CDR3, the DNA is TGTGCCAGCGGCGGGACTAGCGGGACCCAGATCGTTAGCACAGATACGCAGTATTTT. It codes for CASGGTSGTQIVSTDTQYF.